A single T cell receptor beta chain is shown here with its context. PCR was performed using 60 Vbeta and 13 Jbeta primers. Method: immunoSEQ multiplex PCR; TCRdb's copy keeps in-frame clones and lacks some. The sample consists of approximately 100,000 clones, over 60% of them appearing once. This entry belongs to a study of cytomegalovirus exposure and HLA in healthy donors. Trimming stripped 5 bases from V and 3 bases from J, with 8 bases between. CDR3 size: 13 residues. The germline gives CDR1 MDHEN, CDR2 SYDVKM. The receptor was derived from a woman in her late teens or twenties in good health and CMV-seropositive. The chain couples TRBV28 to TRBJ1-5, with D hard to call. Material: PBMCs. The CDR3 protein is CASSPRLNQPQHF. Here the CDR3 DNA reads TGTGCCAGCAGTCCGAGGCTCAATCAGCCCCAGCATTTT.